This T cell receptor beta chain was sequenced for a study of T cell responses to AZD1222 COVID-19 vaccine (dated by TCRdb to the early 2020s). Broadly, across the study: A total of approximately 250 trial participants underwent TCR sequencing, of whom more than 200 had received two doses of AZD1222 and some 25 had received two doses of the MenACWY control vaccine. Enrollment into the trials was organized by age into subgroups of 18-55, 56-69 and 70-plus years, and those subgroups contained about 160, 30 and 59 TCR-sequenced participants, respectively.

Germline trimming: 4 bases from V, 4 bases from J; junction bases outside gene matches: 3. The CDR3, cysteine through phenylalanine, is 13 amino acids long. Here the CDR3 DNA is all that survives: 39 bases in frame from base 1. Broad study findings and their caveats: Epitopes outside the regions mutated in the B.1.351 and B.1.1.7 variants were reportedly recognized by nearly half of the unique spike-specific TCRs. Participants were mostly white British, with more females than males. The authors suggested clonal diversity may have been underestimated. After two AZD1222 doses, both the breadth and the depth of spike-specific TCRs were significantly higher than at day 0 and than in MenACWY recipients. Conclusions about previously exposed vaccinees are limited, since just five or six AZD1222 recipients were seropositive for SARS-CoV-2 at baseline. In the small 56-69-year group, the increase in depth fell short of significance, most likely because of low power. The vaccine-associated CD4 TCRs covered the entire spike protein, and the dominant responses fell in regions 160-218 and 743-854. Because no samples from the day 14 peak response were available, repertoires could be characterized only after the peak T cell response.

What this sample's time point label stands for: about 28 days (+/-7) after the second vaccine dose. AZD1222 recipients whose second dose came at about 4 weeks and those whose second dose came at about 12 weeks were combined into one group, since spike-specific TCR depth and breadth did not differ between the two schedules. The vaccinee samples were drawn from two UK trials, COV001 and COV002, one of which was a single-blind randomized controlled phase 2/3 trial testing AZD1222 (ChAdOx1 nCoV-19) in healthy adults. For TCRbeta chain sequencing, PBMC samples were collected from trial participants at day 0 and at day 28 after the second dose. The CDR3 regions of human TCRbeta chains were subjected to immunosequencing. From the authors' description of their analysis: TCRs in the repertoires were matched against a reference library of SARS-CoV-2-specific TCRs that had been generated with the MIRA antigen-specificity platform. Breadth was defined as the fraction of unique TCRs that were SARS-CoV-2-associated, and depth was defined as the fraction of total T cells that were SARS-CoV-2-associated. Using the MIRA data, each spike-specific TCR was mapped to the spike region that the TCR reacts to and placed in a CD4 or CD8 class. Log10-transformed breadth and depth values were compared by one-way ANOVA with Sidak's multiple comparisons tests. Entries here come from immuneACCESS through TCRdb and include only in-frame sequences with V and J called. Some clones fail to appear in such tables; in the studies checked, an unresolved V gene covers under half of the shortfall, and the cause of the remainder is unknown. V, J and clone size are taken as reported in that table, and D and trimming were inferred from the DNA itself. Present in this sample are around 20,000 clones, roughly 76% of which were seen just once. The ten largest account for under 25% of the sample.

With respect to this clone: The clone's antigen remains unknown. Base qualities were left out, and no much larger clone turns up one base away.

Rearrangement joined TRBV12-3 or TRBV12-4 to TRBJ1-2; TRBD1 aligns with 7 central bases. The clonotype was recovered from an adult who received the AZD1222 COVID-19 vaccine. This material consisted of peripheral blood, taken 28 days after the second AZD1222 dose. The CDR3 amino acid sequence is: CASSSDRLYGYTF. The sequence in DNA is TGTGCCAGCAGTTCGGACAGGCTCTATGGCTACACCTTC.